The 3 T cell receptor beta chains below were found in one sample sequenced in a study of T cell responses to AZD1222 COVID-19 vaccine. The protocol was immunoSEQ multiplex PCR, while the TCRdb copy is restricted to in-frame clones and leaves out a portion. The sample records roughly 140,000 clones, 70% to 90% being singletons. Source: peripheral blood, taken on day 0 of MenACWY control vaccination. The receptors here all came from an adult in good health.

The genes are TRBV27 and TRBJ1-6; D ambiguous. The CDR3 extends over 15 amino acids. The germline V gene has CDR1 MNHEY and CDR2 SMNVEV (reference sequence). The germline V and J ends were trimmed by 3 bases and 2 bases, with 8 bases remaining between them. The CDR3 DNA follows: TGTGCCAGCAGTTTTGTCCTGCCCTATAATTCACCCCTCCACTTT. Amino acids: CASSFVLPYNSPLHF.

The CDR3 DNA sequence: TGTGCCAGCAGCTTCGGACAGATGAACACCGGGGAGCTGTTTTTT. Its protein product is CASSFGQMNTGELFF. The chain has TRBV11-3 and TRBJ2-2, with D maybe TRBD1 (6 bases). The length of the CDR3 is 15 residues. V lost 3 bases, J lost 1 base, and 9 bases lay in between. In germline, CDR1 is SGHNT, CDR2 YENEEA.

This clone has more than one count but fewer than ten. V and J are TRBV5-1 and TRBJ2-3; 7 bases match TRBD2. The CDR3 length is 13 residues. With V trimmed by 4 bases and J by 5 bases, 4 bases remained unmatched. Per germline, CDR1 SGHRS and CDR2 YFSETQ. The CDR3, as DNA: TGCGCCAGCAGCATGGCGGGGGAAGATACGCAGTATTTT. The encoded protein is CASSMAGEDTQYF.